The next 14 T cell receptor beta chains were all read from a single sample in a study of T cells after yellow fever vaccination. In TCRdb, the 5' RACE reads were re-called with MiXCR into one record per CDR3 protein. The sample includes around 590,000 distinct CDR3 sequences, roughly 12% seen only once; the top ten take under 15%. The sequences come from PBMCs, collected on the day of the yellow fever booster vaccination. The receptors were sampled from a man aged 30 to 39 who received the YFV17D yellow fever vaccine.

The chain uses TRBV11-2 and TRBJ2-4; D gene uncertain. Trimming removed 3 bases at V and 5 bases at J, with 8 bases between. Germline values: CDR1 SGHAT, CDR2 FQNNGV. The CDR3 totals 13 residues. The CDR3 spells CASSLDPQNIQYF. CDR3 nucleotide sequence: TGTGCCAGCAGCTTGGACCCCCAAAACATTCAGTACTTC.

This clonotype was observed a few times. This sequence joins TRBV24-1 and TRBJ1-6; tentatively, D is TRBD1 (5 bases). CDR1 and CDR2 (germline): KGHDR, SFDVKD. This CDR3 has 13 amino acids. V was shortened by 9 bases and J by 10 bases, with 15 bases between the two germline ends. The chain's CDR3 is CATPAQGGSPLHF. The CDR3 DNA sequence: TGTGCCACCCCGGCGCAGGGCGGATCACCCCTCCACTTT.

This clonotype was observed a few times. The gene calls are TRBV7-3 and TRBJ2-1; 11 bases agree with TRBD2. Per germline, CDR1 SGHTA and CDR2 FQGTGA. The CDR3 consists of 17 residues. After removal of 4 bases from V and 7 bases from J, the junction contained 12 bases not matched to a gene. The CDR3 here is CASSSIPLAGGPNEQFF. The CDR3 DNA reads as TGTGCCAGCAGCTCAATTCCCCTAGCGGGAGGCCCGAATGAGCAGTTCTTC.

The chain has TRBV20-1 and TRBJ2-7; D is perhaps TRBD2 (6 bases). Germline values: CDR1 DFQATT, CDR2 SNEGSKA (reference sequence). V was cut by 3 bases and J by 0 bases, with 12 bases left in between. CDR3 size: 14 residues. The CDR3 coding sequence is TGCAGTGCTAGCGGGACTTTTAACTCCTACGAGCAGTACTTC. Protein: CSASGTFNSYEQYF.

The gene calls are TRBV7-9 and TRBJ2-1; 8 bases agree with TRBD2. Germline V gene data show CDR1 as SEHNR and CDR2 as FQNEAQ (reference sequence). The J segment lost 4 bases and the V segment lost 5 bases, leaving 7 bases of the junction unmatched. The CDR3 length is 15 residues. The CDR3 here is CASSPAGVRYNEQFF. CDR3 coding DNA: TGTGCCAGCAGCCCAGCGGGAGTGAGGTACAATGAGCAGTTCTTC.

In its sample, this clonotype was seen a few times. The V and J genes are TRBV7-9 and TRBJ2-7; maybe TRBD1 (6 bases). CDR3 size: 14 residues. The germline gives CDR1 SEHNR, CDR2 FQNEAQ (reference sequence). The V end was cut by 5 bases, the J end by 3 bases, with 14 bases between. CDR3 DNA: TGTGCCAGCAGCGTCCTGGGACATCGCTACGAGCAGTACTTC. This gives the protein CASSVLGHRYEQYF.

This clonotype occurred a few times. The genes are TRBV20-1 and TRBJ2-5; 11 nucleotides match TRBD2. The CDR3 sequence is 15 residues long. The germline V gene has CDR1 DFQATT and CDR2 SNEGSKA (reference sequence). The junction had 7 bases not matched to a gene; V was cut back by 2 bases and J by 5 bases. The CDR3 spells CSARSTSGSLETQYF. Here the CDR3 DNA reads TGCAGTGCTAGATCTACTAGCGGGAGTTTGGAGACCCAGTACTTC.

The chain joins TRBV4-1 to TRBJ1-5, with TRBD1 as a possible D gene (6 bases). Germline lookup yields CDR1 MGHRA and CDR2 YSYEKL. The V end was cut by 8 bases, the J end by 2 bases, with 10 bases between. The CDR3 runs 13 residues. DNA of the CDR3: TGCGCCAGCTCTGCAGGGGGCAATCAGCCCCAGCATTTT. Translation: CASSAGGNQPQHF.

The chain couples TRBV12-3 or TRBV12-4 to TRBJ1-1; D possibly corresponds to TRBD1 (5 bases). Trimming shortened V by 10 bases and J by 6 bases, and 21 bases separated the two germline ends. The CDR3 runs 14 residues. As DNA, the CDR3 is TGTGCCACCGGACTCGACAGCTCAGGCGCTGAAGCTTTCTTT. Its protein product is CATGLDSSGAEAFF.

Notes on this clonotype: Its ends do not fully match the called genes, so a read error is possible. The rearrangement uses TRBV4-2 and TRBJ1-3; no firm D call. CDR1 is LGHNA and CDR2 is YNFKEQ in the germline V gene. The CDR3 has 14 residues. CDR3 in DNA: TGTGCCATCAGCCCCGGGCTGACTGGAAACACCATATATTTT. It translates to CAISPGLTGNTIYF.

The CDR3 nucleotides read TGTGCCAGCGCCTCTGTAGGCACCGAAGCTTTCTTT. Amino acid sequence: CASASVGTEAFF. The chain recombines TRBV27 with TRBJ1-1; D call uncertain. From germline, CDR1 is MNHEY and CDR2 SMNVEV (reference sequence). The CDR3 is 12 residues long. The V and J ends lost 8 bases and 8 bases respectively, with 15 bases between them.

This chain joins TRBV7-9 and TRBJ2-7, with TRBD1 matching 9 bases. Trimming took 6 bases from V and 5 from J; bases not matched to a gene: 8. The CDR3 loop spans 14 amino acids. The germline gives CDR1 SEHNR, CDR2 FQNEAQ (reference sequence). CDR3 residues: CASRYGTGKHEQYF. The CDR3 coding sequence is TGTGCCAGCAGATATGGGACAGGGAAGCACGAGCAGTACTTC.

The chain has TRBV18 and TRBJ1-3, with D uncertain. The CDR3 runs to 16 residues. Per germline, CDR1 KGHSH and CDR2 LQKENI. The V gene lost 6 bases and the J gene lost 4 bases, with 19 bases spanning the gap. The DNA for the CDR3 is TGTGCCAGCTCCTTAAATATCGAGACAAGAGGAAACACCATATATTTT. Its translation: CASSLNIETRGNTIYF.

This clonotype was seen many times. The gene calls are TRBV3-1 and TRBJ2-3; D uncertain. Trimming took off 4 bases at V and 2 bases at J, with 16 bases between the two ends. Germline loops: CDR1 LGHDT, CDR2 YNNKEL (reference sequence). The CDR3 runs 16 residues. CDR3 residues: CASSRQPLTPTDTQYF. The CDR3 DNA follows: TGTGCCAGCAGCCGTCAGCCGCTAACTCCCACAGATACGCAGTATTTT.